The 21 T cell receptor beta chains presented below share a single source sample, sequenced in a study of T cell clonality in common variable immunodeficiency. Study-level results: Fewer deletions and N-nucleotide insertions were reportedly seen in common variable immunodeficiency TCR beta sequences.

No cognate antigen is known for these TCRs. Here immunoSEQ multiplex PCR was the method, and the copy in TCRdb shows in-frame clones only, minus some. The data list about 12,000 clones, none observed once; more than 5.5% falls to the top ten. Specimen: peripheral blood mononuclear cells. All receptors derive from a human donor with common variable immunodeficiency.

Points on this clone: The read is 3 residues too short to cover the CDR3 end, so that end is filled in from the germline J gene. This chain uses TRBV2 with TRBJ1-2; 7 nucleotides match TRBD1. There are 14 residues in the CDR3. Germline assignment: CDR1 SNHLY and CDR2 FYNNEI. The covered CDR3 bases are TGTGCCAGCAATCGAGAGGACAGGTTTGGAGGC. Protein sequence: CASNREDRFGG. The whole CDR3 protein is CASNREDRFGGYTF.

This clone was found many times. The read finishes 3 residues shy of the CDR3 end, and the germline J gene is used to complete it. V is TRBV20-1 and J is TRBJ2-3, with D uncertain. Germline CDR1 reads DFQATT; CDR2 reads SNEGSKA (reference sequence). V lost 0 bases, J lost 0 bases, and 22 bases lay in between. The CDR3 has 19 residues. CDR3 in amino acids: CSARDYAFWRLRSTDTQYF. CDR3 bases read: TGCAGTGCTAGAGATTACGCGTTTTGGCGGCTACGCAGCACAGATACG.

The sequenced CDR3 bases are TGTGCCAGTAGTATAGGACTAGCGGATACG. It translates to CASSIGLADT. The complete CDR3 protein is CASSIGLADTQYF. The chain joins TRBV19 to TRBJ2-3; the match to TRBD2 covers 8 bases. The read terminates 3 residues before the CDR3 end, so the remaining end is supplied by the germline J gene. Germline V CDR1 and CDR2: LNHDA, SQIVND (reference sequence). This CDR3 spans 13 amino acids. After removal of 1 base from V and 6 bases from J, the junction contained 0 bases not matched to a gene.

Details on this clone: The sequence runs out 3 residues before the end of the CDR3; the remainder is reconstructed from the germline J gene. The V gene is TRBV29-1, the J gene TRBJ2-1; the match to TRBD2 covers 8 bases. V gave up 3 bases and J gave up 2 bases; unmatched junction bases: 3. Germline assignment: CDR1 SQVTM and CDR2 ANQGSEA. This CDR3 comprises 14 residues. The CDR3 region is CSVEDGGAYNEQFF. The sequenced CDR3 bases are TGCAGCGTTGAGGACGGGGGGGCCTACAATGAG.

This clone was seen a few times. The read ends 3 residues before the CDR3 terminus; that terminus is restored from the germline J gene. The chain is built from TRBV7-2 and TRBJ2-7, with D tentatively TRBD1 (6 bases). V was trimmed by 0 bases and J by 0 bases, leaving 9 bases between them. CDR1 and CDR2 from the germline V gene are SGHTA and FQGNSA. This CDR3 is built from 15 residues. CDR3 sequence reads: CASSLAEGGSYEQYF. The CDR3 bases that were read are TGTGCCAGCAGCTTAGCGGAAGGGGGCTCCTACGAG.

As for this clone: The read ends 3 residues shy of where the CDR3 ends; the end is completed using the germline J gene. The rearrangement links TRBV19 to TRBJ1-2, with D unresolved. The germline V and J ends were trimmed by 3 bases and 4 bases, with 12 bases remaining between them. Germline CDR1 reads LNHDA; CDR2 reads SQIVND (reference sequence). There are 14 residues in the CDR3. Here the CDR3 reads CASSIAGHGYGYTF. The CDR3 bases that were read are TGTGCCAGTAGTATTGCAGGTCATGGCTATGGC.

There are a few counts of this clone. The CDR3 end lies 3 residues beyond the end of the read and is filled in from the germline J gene. J is TRBJ2-5 and V is TRBV6-2 or TRBV6-3; 14 positions agree with TRBD2. Germline V gene sequence: CDR1 MNHEY, CDR2 SVGEGT. The CDR3 contains 17 residues. V lost 5 bases and J lost 0; bases outside the gene matches: 5. CDR3 protein: CASSHGTSGGYQETQYF. The DNA read from the CDR3 is TGTGCCAGCAGTCACGGGACTAGCGGGGGCTACCAAGAGACC.

This clone has a handful of counts. Coverage ceases 3 residues before the CDR3 finishes, and the germline J gene fills in the end. The chain joins TRBV7-8 to TRBJ1-1; TRBD1 matches 7 bases. The CDR3 has 14 residues. The V gene's germline CDR1 is SGHVS and CDR2 FQNEAQ. The trim removed 6 bases at V and 6 bases at J, leaving 10 bases unmatched. The CDR3 bases that were read are TGTGCCAGCAGGCTAACAGGGGCGAGAGCTGAA. Residues: CASRLTGARAE. The CDR3 in full is CASRLTGARAEAFF.

Points on this clone: Mismatch with germline at one junction end may stem from a read error. The read ends 3 residues before the CDR3 terminus; that terminus is restored from the germline J gene. The chain joins TRBV30 to TRBJ1-4, with 7 positions matching TRBD1. Per germline, CDR1 GTSNPN and CDR2 SVGIG (reference sequence). This CDR3 has 14 residues. The CDR3 protein is CAWRGTETSEKLFF. The part of the CDR3 DNA that was read is TGTGCCTGGAGAGGGACAGAGACTAGTGAAAAA.

This clone was recorded a few times. Coverage ceases 3 residues before the CDR3 finishes, and the germline J gene fills in the end. The J gene is TRBJ2-1, the V gene TRBV30; D gene uncertain. Germline assignment: CDR1 GTSNPN and CDR2 SVGIG (reference sequence). The ends were cut back, 0 bases at V and 8 bases at J, with 2 bases in the middle. The CDR3 extends over 10 amino acids. The CDR3 reads CAWSVDEQFF. The sequenced part of the CDR3 DNA is TGTGCCTGGAGTGTCGATGAG. The full variable domain, with the rest looked up from reference TRBV30 and TRBJ2-1, is SQTIHQWPATLVQPVGSPLSLECTVEGTSNPNLYWYRQAAGRGLQLLFYSVGIGQISSEVPQNLSASRPQDRQFILSSKKLLLSDSGFYLCAWSVDEQFFGPGTRLTVL.

Worth noting for this clone: The CDR3 end falls 3 residues outside the read, so it is completed with the germline J gene. V usage is TRBV18 and J usage is TRBJ2-7; weak D call: TRBD1 (6 bases). Germline CDR1 and CDR2: KGHSH and LQKENI. This CDR3 region has 16 residues. V was cut by 3 bases and J by 3 bases, with 18 bases left in between. The CDR3 DNA, read in part, is TGTGCCAGCTCACCCTCACGACAGGACCAGGGCTACGAG. Translated: CASSPSRQDQGYE. The full CDR3 reads CASSPSRQDQGYEQYF.

Remarks on this clone: Read data end 3 residues before the CDR3 end; the end is taken from the germline J gene. The chain recombines TRBV6-1 with TRBJ1-2; possible D gene TRBD1, 5 bases. The CDR3 loop spans 13 amino acids. Looked up from germline, CDR1 is MNHNS and CDR2 is SASEGT. CDR3 DNA (partial): TGTGCCAGCAGTGGGGCCAGGGAGGGAGGC. Protein sequence: CASSGAREGG. The whole CDR3 protein reads CASSGAREGGYTF.

With regard to this clone: The CDR3 end falls 3 residues outside the read, so it is completed with the germline J gene. The chain links TRBV5-1 to TRBJ2-1, with TRBD2 as a possible D gene (6 bases). This CDR3 has 16 amino acids. Germline CDR1 is SGHRS and CDR2 is YFSETQ. The ends were cut back, 3 bases at V and 0 bases at J, with 13 bases in the middle. The DNA read from the CDR3 is TGCGCCAGCAGCTCTATAGCGGTTAGCTCCTACAATGAG. Its protein product is CASSSIAVSSYNE. The whole CDR3 protein is CASSSIAVSSYNEQFF.

A few counts support this clone. The read ends 3 residues before the CDR3 terminus; that terminus is restored from the germline J gene. The chain combines TRBV18 with TRBJ2-5; tentatively, D is TRBD1 (5 bases). Trimming took off 1 base at V and 5 bases at J, with 11 bases between the two ends. Germline V gene lookup returns CDR1 KGHSH and CDR2 LQKENI. There are 14 residues in the CDR3. CDR3 DNA (partial): TGTGCCAGCTCACCACAGGGTAGGGGTGAGACC. Its translation: CASSPQGRGET. The whole CDR3 reads CASSPQGRGETQYF.

This clone was picked up many times. From the germline J gene comes the end of the CDR3, since the read stops 3 residues before it. The chain recombines TRBV7-2 with TRBJ1-5; D remains unclear. Trimming cost V 2 bases and J 9 bases, with 8 bases left between them. The germline V gene encodes CDR1 SGHTA and CDR2 FQGNSA. The CDR3 runs 12 residues. This chain's CDR3 is CASSLHSGPQHF. CDR3 DNA (partial): TGTGCCAGCAGCTTACATTCGGGGCCC.

In this sample, this clone is medium-sized. The CDR3: CASSQASGLINYGYTF. Incomplete CDR3 DNA: TGTGCCAGCAGCCAAGCCTCGGGACTGATTAACTATGGC. The chain couples TRBV14 to TRBJ1-2; perhaps TRBD1 as D (5 bases). The sequence runs out 3 residues before the end of the CDR3; the remainder is reconstructed from the germline J gene. Germline assignment: CDR1 SGHDN and CDR2 FVKESK. The CDR3 has 16 residues. Trimming took 1 base from V and 1 from J, leaving 13 bases between them.

This clone showed up just a few times. The CDR3 end falls 3 residues outside the read, so it is completed with the germline J gene. The chain is built from TRBV7-8 and TRBJ2-7; TRBD2 aligns across 8 bases. Per germline, CDR1 SGHVS and CDR2 FQNEAQ. The CDR3 runs 14 residues. Trimming cost V 6 bases and J 2 bases; bases outside gene matches: 6. The CDR3 region is CASRIGGGTYEQYF. The part of the CDR3 DNA that was read is TGTGCCAGCAGGATCGGGGGGGGAACCTACGAG.

Details on this clone: The read is 3 residues too short to cover the CDR3 end, so that end is filled in from the germline J gene. This chain links TRBV18 with TRBJ1-3; D gene ambiguous. The CDR3 runs 15 residues. Trimming shortened V by 3 bases and J by 0 bases, and 9 bases separated the two germline ends. The germline gives CDR1 KGHSH, CDR2 LQKENI. Partial CDR3 DNA: TGTGCCAGCTCACCCCGAGAGGCCTCTGGAAACACC. Amino acid sequence: CASSPREASGNT. The entire CDR3 is CASSPREASGNTIYF.

This clone was counted between two and nine times. The read ends 3 residues early relative to the CDR3; the germline J gene fills the gap. V gene TRBV19 combines with J gene TRBJ2-7; TRBD2 matches 8 bases. The germline V gene encodes CDR1 LNHDA and CDR2 SQIVND (reference sequence). Trimming cost V 7 bases and J 0 bases; bases outside gene matches: 11. The CDR3 extends over 16 amino acids. CDR3 region: CASNQAGGLNSYEQYF. The covered CDR3 bases are TGTGCCAGTAATCAGGCGGGGGGTCTCAACTCCTACGAG.

This clone was seen a handful of times. Coverage ceases 3 residues before the CDR3 finishes, and the germline J gene fills in the end. V gene TRBV19 combines with J gene TRBJ2-2; 9 bases are shared with TRBD2. CDR1 is LNHDA, CDR2 SQIVND, per germline (reference sequence). The CDR3 is 14 residues long. V was pared by 5 bases and J by 7 bases, with 5 bases of the junction left unmatched. Incomplete CDR3 DNA: TGTGCCAGTAGTCGCGGGGGGGCCATCGGGGAG. Protein product: CASSRGGAIGE. The complete CDR3 sequence is CASSRGGAIGELFF.

This clone was seen at least ten times. The read terminates 3 residues before the CDR3 end, so the remaining end is supplied by the germline J gene. The chain employs TRBV5-5 and TRBJ2-2; 9 bases match TRBD2. The germline CDR1 and CDR2 sequences are SGHKS and YYEKEE (reference sequence). The CDR3 consists of 15 residues. V was clipped by 5 bases and J by 4 bases; unmatched bases: 6. CDR3 DNA (partial): TGTGCCAGCAGGCGCTTAGCGGGGGTCACCGGGGAG. The encoded protein is CASRRLAGVTGE. The full CDR3 is CASRRLAGVTGELFF.